Listed below are T cell receptor beta chains from one sample, sequenced in a study of cytomegalovirus exposure and HLA in healthy donors. The assay was immunoSEQ multiplex PCR, and TCRdb's table has in-frame clones only and misses some. The profile covers about 140,000 clones, with roughly 78% appearing a single time and roughly 3.2% taken by the ten largest. What was sequenced was PBMCs. These receptors all come from a man aged 18 to 35 in good health and CMV-seropositive. Each CDR3 is given without its conserved first and last residue. The order of the fields is J gene, clone size, V gene, CDR3 protein. The size entry is marked missing in some rows and otherwise reads once, few, many or a size class.

>TRBJ2-1|once|TRBV11-2
ASSQSWTGDNEQF
>TRBJ2-7|-|TRBV19
ASSMVGQGGYEQY
>TRBJ2-1|few|TRBV4-1
ASSSRTSGSNEQF
>TRBJ2-5|once|TRBV4-1
ASSLSVRETQY
>TRBJ2-1|-|TRBV5-1
ASSSSSGHAQF
>TRBJ2-1|-|TRBV14
ASRKGTSVYNEQF
>TRBJ1-3|-|TRBV5-1
ASSWGQGENTIY
>TRBJ1-1|-|TRBV6-1
ASRLRDIGNTEAF
>TRBJ1-2|-|TRBV5-1
ASSLAQRQGGGYT
>TRBJ1-1|-|TRBV6-5
ASRRTGGTEAF
>TRBJ2-4|-|TRBV4-1
ASSREIRGVAKNIQY
>TRBJ1-5|-|TRBV7-2
ASSRGGSNQPQH
>TRBJ2-2|-|TRBV6-5
ASSTGIANTGELF
>TRBJ2-5|-|TRBV5-4
ASTGWEGTKETQY
>TRBJ1-4|-|TRBV28
ASSLSSTNEKLF
>TRBJ2-7|-|TRBV11-2
ASSTSDGNSYEQY
>TRBJ2-1|once|TRBV6-1
ASTRAWRENEQF
>TRBJ1-5|-|TRBV5-6
ASSFSVNQPQH
>TRBJ2-5|-|TRBV9
ASSVDWTIGETQY
>TRBJ1-1|-|TRBV7-9
ASSLPGRTEAF
>TRBJ2-5|-|TRBV25-1
ASSENRGWQETQY
>TRBJ1-2|-|TRBV28
ASSDPTNYGYT
>TRBJ1-1|-|TRBV18
ASSPQSRDIMNTEAF
>TRBJ2-7|-|TRBV6-6
ASSYEWAGRDREY
>TRBJ1-5|few|TRBV6-5
ASSYSRGQPQH
>TRBJ2-7|-|TRBV7-9
ASSLGGAGEDNYEQY
>TRBJ2-5|-|TRBV6-5
ASSPTGGQETQY
>TRBJ1-1|-|TRBV13
ASRQEGGEENTEAF
>TRBJ2-1|few|TRBV18
ASSLTSDTYNEQF
>TRBJ2-3|-|TRBV28
ASSFSLVVTAQY
>TRBJ2-1|few|TRBV30
AWDAGVDEQF
>TRBJ1-5|-|TRBV19
ASSIRVNQPQH
>TRBJ2-7|-|TRBV4-1
ASSPAGGAKIYEQY
>TRBJ2-7|-|TRBV2
ASSPGTSGLGRLYEQY
>TRBJ1-4|few|TRBV5-4
ASSGTGSTNEKLF
>TRBJ2-7|-|TRBV9
ASSTSLAEGYEQY
>TRBJ2-7|-|TRBV5-5
ASSLAGTGWEQY
>TRBJ1-2|-|TRBV7-8
ASSPSGGDYGYT
>TRBJ1-2|-|TRBV5-1
ASSPPGTNYGYT
>TRBJ2-7|-|TRBV5-1
ASSWGDSNYEQY
>TRBJ2-5|-|TRBV29-1
SVGHRSVTQY
>TRBJ2-2|-|TRBV5-1
ASSSREGLIGELF
>TRBJ2-2|-|TRBV11-1
ASSLRSEAGELF
>TRBJ1-1|-|TRBV5-4
ASSVQGGNTEAF
>TRBJ1-5|few|TRBV6-6
ASISGDSIVQPQH
>TRBJ1-5|-|TRBV7-2
ASSIRPTLTSNQPQH
>TRBJ2-7|few|TRBV6-5
ASSLARGFKYEQY
>TRBJ2-2|-|TRBV5-6
ASRLNPNAGELF
>TRBJ2-1|-|TRBV29-1
SVEGQGGQGRNEQF
>TRBJ2-3|-|TRBV2
ASSGLAGRTDTQY
>TRBJ2-7|-|TRBV5-4
ASSWGDRGHYEQY
>TRBJ2-7|-|TRBV13
ASSPNLTYEQY